Listed below are T cell receptor beta chains from one sample, sequenced in a study of blood T cell repertoires in COVID-19. TCRdb keeps only in-frame clones here, not all; method: immunoSEQ multiplex PCR. Among about 400,000 clones listed, 86% were seen once. Input material: peripheral blood. These receptors all come from a woman aged 25 to 39 with active or convalescent COVID-19. The conserved cysteine and the conserved F or W are not part of the CDR3 here. Rows may omit the clone size; those that give it use once, few, many or a size class.

v_gene	abundance	j_gene	CDR3aa
TRBV6-5	NA	TRBJ2-1	ASLKGGQGDNEQF
TRBV11-2	NA	TRBJ1-1	ASSDTGTRGFTAEAF
TRBV9	NA	TRBJ1-4	ASSSSTGARNEKLF
TRBV30	once	TRBJ1-2	AWMDRINYGYT
TRBV6-5	NA	TRBJ1-1	ASSYLQGVEAF
TRBV2	NA	TRBJ2-1	AGIQTSGNEQF
TRBV27	NA	TRBJ1-1	ASSVDRGQGEAF
TRBV4-1	NA	TRBJ2-1	ASSQELWVEAYNEQF
TRBV28	NA	TRBJ2-7	ASRPRGGTYEQY
TRBV29-1	NA	TRBJ2-7	SVGRDTFYEQY
TRBV2	NA	TRBJ2-2	ASSAPSGGTTGELF
TRBV6-5	once	TRBJ2-1	ASMGAVGEQF
TRBV4-2	once	TRBJ1-2	ASSQERQDYGYT
TRBV5-4	NA	TRBJ2-1	ASSPPETSSYNEQF
TRBV5-1	NA	TRBJ1-2	ASSLDSYGYT
TRBV2	NA	TRBJ1-2	ASRGGSLYYGYT
TRBV15	NA	TRBJ2-7	ATSSGTGSNEQY
TRBV7-2	NA	TRBJ1-2	ASSTSTGNYGYT
TRBV4-2	NA	TRBJ2-1	ASSQRLAGNLEQF
TRBV3-1/TRBV3-2	NA	TRBJ2-7	ASSQAFQGGDYEQY
TRBV24-1	few	TRBJ2-7	ATSDRRVETGPYEQY
TRBV7-9	NA	TRBJ1-3	ASSSTAGATIY
TRBV29-1	few	TRBJ1-1	SVETRGQGNTEAF
TRBV4-1	NA	TRBJ1-2	ASSQPIEGSSYGYT
TRBV7-8	few	TRBJ2-1	ASSLARVAGGRNNEQF
TRBV2	NA	TRBJ1-1	ASSPVGGEVGAF
TRBV7-8	NA	TRBJ2-1	ASSLEAFNEQF
TRBV5-1	NA	TRBJ2-5	ASSLDPSGSGRETQY
TRBV10-1	NA	TRBJ2-3	ASSTLDWKSTDTQY
TRBV14	NA	TRBJ2-7	ASSQEDQPNLAGSFYEQY
TRBV18	few	TRBJ1-4	ASSPLLGSNEKLF
TRBV5-4	NA	TRBJ2-5	ASSLGTSGGPYQETQY
TRBV6-5	NA	TRBJ2-5	ASLLTGVSETQY
TRBV5-1	few	TRBJ2-1	ASNRLGTSGANEQF
TRBV3-1/TRBV3-2	few	TRBJ1-1	ASSSQAGAIAEAF
TRBV7-9	NA	TRBJ2-3	ASSWRSTDTQY
TRBV27	once	TRBJ1-4	ASSARDRGPNEKLF
TRBV12-3/TRBV12-4	few	TRBJ1-2	ASNSGRYGYT
TRBV27	NA	TRBJ2-7	ASSRPGLAGYEQY
TRBV7-9	NA	TRBJ1-2	ASSLGVGGYGYT
TRBV6-1	NA	TRBJ1-2	ASSEAPEGAFQGYT
TRBV7-2	NA	TRBJ2-7	ASSLGVYSSYEQY
TRBV25-1	NA	TRBJ1-2	ASSDPRTDERYT
TRBV15	NA	TRBJ1-2	ATSRELLDSYLYGYT
TRBV11-2	NA	TRBJ2-3	ASSLDYRDSTDTQY